This T cell receptor beta chain was observed in a study of blood T cell repertoires in COVID-19. Study-wide context: From the United States, Italy and Spain came samples of acute and convalescent COVID-19. T cells, B-cell-depleted T cells, or PBMCs provided the cDNA or gDNA that served as material.

CDR3 length: 17 residues. V shed 1 base and J 5 bases; nucleotides not matched to a gene: 3. The V gene's germline CDR1 is LGHNA and CDR2 YSLEER. Per the study methods: Counts of nucleated cells, estimated from reference gene primer amplification, were obtained. Some clones are missing from TCRdb's copy, which holds only in-frame ones; the method was immunoSEQ multiplex PCR. The DNA was the basis for D and trimming; V, J and clone size are from that table. The sample gives some 76,000 clones, 90% of which show up once; 5.1% is in the top ten. The V call is TRBV4-3, the J call TRBJ2-2, with 14 nucleotides matching TRBD2. Sequencing input: peripheral blood. The receptor's source is a woman aged 18 to 35 with acute or convalescent COVID-19. This CDR3 is CASSQGRLAGGTGELFF. CDR3 bases: TGCGCCAGCAGCCAAGGAAGACTAGCGGGAGGGACCGGGGAGCTGTTTTTT.